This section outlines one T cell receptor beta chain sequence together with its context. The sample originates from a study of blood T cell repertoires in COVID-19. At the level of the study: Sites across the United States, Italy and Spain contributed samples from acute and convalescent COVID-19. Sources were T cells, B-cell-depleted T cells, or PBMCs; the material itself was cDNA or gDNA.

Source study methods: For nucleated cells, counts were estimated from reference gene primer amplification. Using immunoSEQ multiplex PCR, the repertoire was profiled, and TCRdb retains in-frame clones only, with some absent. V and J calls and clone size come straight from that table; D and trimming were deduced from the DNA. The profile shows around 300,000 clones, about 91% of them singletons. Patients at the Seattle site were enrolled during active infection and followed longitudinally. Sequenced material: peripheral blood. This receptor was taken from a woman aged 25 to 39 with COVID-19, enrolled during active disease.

The CDR3 spells CASSRDRGPNEKLFF. The CDR3 DNA sequence: TGTGCCAGCAGCCGGGACAGGGGGCCTAATGAAAAACTGTTTTTT. The chain uses TRBV2 and TRBJ1-4; 12 nucleotides agree with TRBD1. The V gene's germline CDR1 is SNHLY and CDR2 FYNNEI. The J segment lost 3 bases and the V segment lost 6 bases, leaving 2 bases of the junction unmatched. CDR3 size: 15 residues.